The clone carrying this T cell receptor (beta chain) is classed as medium-sized by frequency. Its antigen is still unknown. These data belong to a study of T cell clusters in autoimmune cytopenias. Study outcomes and limitations: No experiment has yet validated the function of the T cell clusters defined in silico. The cluster-lack signature was not seen for secondary cytopenia versus chronic lymphocytic leukemia.

There are 14 residues in the CDR3. The germline CDR1 and CDR2 sequences are MNHEY and SVGEGT. TRB rearrangements were amplified by touch-down multiplex PCR with mixed TRB-A/B primers. After re-calling the multiplex PCR reads, TCRdb lists one entry per CDR3 protein, DNA absent. The specimen's table records about 1,400 distinct CDR3 sequences. Each sample's input was 250 ng genomic DNA, 35,000 to 40,000 genome equivalents. The same data also went into a second study, on T cell repertoires in aging, cancer and after chemotherapy. That source reports: Chronic lymphocytic leukemia patients on fludarabine- or bendamustine-based regimens gave paired samples before and after chemotherapy. These repertoire data do not allow conclusions about immunological memory after chemotherapy.

The rearrangement joins TRBV6-2 or TRBV6-3 to TRBJ1-4; TCRdb proposes TRBD1, but this gene call is untestable without DNA. Sequencing was performed on peripheral blood. The origin of this receptor is a human donor with chronic lymphocytic leukemia. The CDR3 spells CASSGTSLNEKLFF.